The 8 T cell receptor beta chains below were found in one sample sequenced in a study of blood T cell repertoires in COVID-19. Clones were sequenced by immunoSEQ multiplex PCR, and TCRdb holds only the in-frame ones, with some missing. Seen here are 250,000 or so clones, around nine tenths observed once, and the top ten hold approximately 8.2%. Material: peripheral blood. The receptors derive from a middle-aged man with active or convalescent COVID-19.

The chain links TRBV11-2 to TRBJ2-1; no firm D call. The CDR3 length is 15 residues. Per germline, CDR1 SGHAT and CDR2 FQNNGV. V lost 5 bases to trimming and J lost 3 bases, with 14 bases between them. The CDR3 is CASSALIPVYNEQFF. CDR3 sequence (DNA): TGTGCCAGCAGCGCCCTAATACCTGTCTACAATGAGCAGTTCTTC.

The chain employs TRBV9 and TRBJ2-7, with 13 nucleotides matching TRBD2. CDR1 is SGDLS and CDR2 is YYNGEE in the germline V gene. The length of the CDR3 is 21 residues. V trimming: 4 bases; J trimming: 0 bases; junction bases outside the gene matches: 19. The CDR3: CASSPLGRGLAGPQGSYEQYF. CDR3 nucleotide sequence: TGTGCCAGCAGCCCCCTGGGGCGGGGACTAGCGGGACCTCAAGGCTCCTACGAGCAGTACTTC.

A few counts support this clone. This sequence joins TRBV9 and TRBJ1-2; TRBD1 matches 9 bases. CDR3 size: 14 residues. From germline, CDR1 is SGDLS and CDR2 YYNGEE. With 4 bases clipped from V and 3 bases from J, the junction kept 4 bases outside the gene matches. The CDR3 here is CASSPQGADYGYTF. CDR3 coding DNA: TGTGCCAGCAGCCCACAGGGGGCGGACTATGGCTACACCTTC.

The rearrangement links TRBV2 to TRBJ1-2; D is ambiguous. Germline CDR1 reads SNHLY; CDR2 reads FYNNEI. The germline V and J ends were trimmed by 3 bases and 1 base, with 3 bases remaining between them. This CDR3 is 12 amino acids long. The CDR3 DNA follows: TGTGCCAGCAGTGACGTTAACTATGGCTACACCTTC. Its protein is CASSDVNYGYTF.

The chain employs TRBV2 and TRBJ1-6; the D gene is possibly TRBD1 (5 bases). The CDR3 contains 15 residues. Trimming stripped 2 bases from V and 7 bases from J, with 12 bases between. Germline assignment: CDR1 SNHLY and CDR2 FYNNEI. The CDR3 is CASSESQGTNSPLHF. CDR3 DNA: TGTGCCAGCAGTGAATCCCAGGGTACCAATTCACCCCTCCACTTT.

The J gene is TRBJ2-7, the V gene TRBV9; 10 nucleotides agree with TRBD1. Germline lookup yields CDR1 SGDLS and CDR2 YYNGEE. The V and J ends lost 5 bases and 7 bases, in that order; junction bases with no gene match: 6. The CDR3 has 13 residues. The CDR3 loop reads CASRAGTGEEQYF. DNA for the CDR3: TGTGCCAGCAGAGCGGGGACAGGGGAAGAGCAGTACTTC.

The chain links TRBV28 to TRBJ2-4; 9 nucleotides match TRBD2. V was pared by 5 bases and J by 6 bases, with 5 bases of the junction left unmatched. Germline CDR1 is MDHEN and CDR2 is SYDVKM. This CDR3 spans 14 amino acids. CDR3 coding DNA: TGTGCCAGCAGTAGCGAGACTAGCGGAAACATTCAGTACTTC. Translated: CASSSETSGNIQYF.

The rearrangement links TRBV7-9 to TRBJ2-1, with D possibly TRBD2 on 5 matching bases. The length of the CDR3 is 16 residues. Germline lookup yields CDR1 SEHNR and CDR2 FQNEAQ (reference sequence). The V end lost 1 base, the J end lost 8 bases, and 18 bases lay between the germline ends. The CDR3 coding sequence is TGTGCCAGCAGCTTAGTTATTAGCGATAGTTACGATGAGCAGTTCTTC. Its protein product is CASSLVISDSYDEQFF.